Below are 12 T cell receptor beta chains sequenced from a single sample in a study of T-cell reconstitution after alpha-beta-depleted transplantation in children. A TCRbeta library incorporating unique molecular identifiers was prepared. TCRdb independently ran MiXCR on the PCR reads; one entry per CDR3 protein. The sample contains 250,000 to 300,000 distinct CDR3 sequences, 10% of which appear only once. The material was PBMCs, obtained before TCRalphabeta/CD19-depleted stem cell transplant. The receptor source for this set is a boy under three years old with acute myeloid leukemia, due to receive a stem cell transplant.

There are many counts of this clonotype. V usage is TRBV5-1 and J usage is TRBJ2-1, with TRBD1 matching over 11 bases. CDR3 length: 14 amino acids. Germline V CDR1 and CDR2: SGHRS, YFSETQ. Trimming removed 4 bases from V and 8 bases from J; junction bases left unmatched: 5. For the CDR3, the DNA is TGCGCCAGCAGCCTAAGGACAGGGGGCGATGAGCAGTTCTTC. This translates into CASSLRTGGDEQFF.

This clonotype was counted many times. This sequence may be a read error, since a much larger clone differs from it by one base. The chain employs TRBV10-3 and TRBJ2-5, with D perhaps being TRBD1 or TRBD2 (5 bases each). V lost 3 bases and J 1 base, leaving 9 bases between the germline ends. Germline-derived CDR1 and CDR2 are ENHRY and SYGVKD. The CDR3 spans 14 residues. CDR3 nucleotide sequence: TGTGCCATCAGTGACCCGGGGACCCAAGAGACCCAGTACTTC. Translated: CAISDPGTQETQYF.

This clonotype has a count of ten or more. V is TRBV20-1 and J is TRBJ2-1; 9 bases are a match to TRBD2. The J segment lost 4 bases and the V segment lost 0 bases, leaving 7 bases of the junction unmatched. Germline CDR1 is DFQATT and CDR2 is SNEGSKA (reference sequence). The CDR3 runs 16 residues. This chain's CDR3 is CSARDLASGAYNEQFF. CDR3 DNA sequence: TGCAGTGCTAGAGATCTCGCTAGCGGGGCGTACAATGAGCAGTTCTTC.

V and J are TRBV20-1 and TRBJ2-1; TRBD2 matches 7 bases. The V gene end was trimmed by 6 bases and the J gene end by 6 bases; junction bases not matched to a gene: 5. This CDR3 comprises 12 residues. CDR1 is DFQATT, CDR2 SNEGSKA, per germline (reference sequence). Here the CDR3 reads CSASGVANEQFF. CDR3 nucleotides: TGCAGTGCGAGCGGGGTAGCCAATGAGCAGTTCTTC.

Only a few counts were recorded for this clonotype. V is TRBV24-1 and J is TRBJ2-5; 7 bases fit TRBD2. Germline CDR1 KGHDR, CDR2 SFDVKD. The CDR3 has 13 residues. V was clipped by 5 bases and J by 5 bases; unmatched bases: 4. CDR3 residues: CATSGRERETQYF. The DNA for the CDR3 is TGTGCCACCAGTGGGCGGGAGAGGGAGACCCAGTACTTC.

The sample holds many counts of this clonotype. The chain carries TRBV12-3 or TRBV12-4 and TRBJ2-4, with 12 bases fitting TRBD1. CDR3 length: 17 amino acids. V shed 5 bases and J 2 bases; nucleotides not matched to a gene: 7. CDR3 residues: CASSPGTGGRTKNIQYF. CDR3 DNA: TGTGCCAGCAGTCCAGGGACAGGGGGCAGGACCAAAAACATTCAGTACTTC.

This clonotype was picked up a small number of times. The V gene is TRBV12-3 or TRBV12-4, the J gene TRBJ1-2, with a possible D match to TRBD1 (5 bases). The CDR3 length is 17 residues. The V end lost 6 bases, the J end lost 0 bases, and 20 bases lay between the germline ends. The CDR3 is CASRPSRGTVANYGYTF. CDR3 sequence (DNA): TGTGCCAGCAGGCCTTCCCGAGGGACGGTTGCTAACTATGGCTACACCTTC.

In its sample, this clonotype was seen many times. The CDR3 bases are TGCAGTGCCCCGGGACTAGTCACAGATACGCAGTATTTT. Its protein is CSAPGLVTDTQYF. The chain links TRBV20-1 to TRBJ2-3, with 8 bases aligning to TRBD2. Germline trimming cut 6 bases from V and 2 bases from J; bases unmatched to any gene: 4. Germline V gene lookup returns CDR1 DFQATT and CDR2 SNEGSKA (reference sequence). The CDR3 is 13 amino acids.

This clonotype came up many times. CDR3 region: CASSQEREVYEQYF. CDR3 coding DNA: TGTGCCAGCAGCCAAGAACGTGAGGTCTACGAGCAGTACTTC. The chain uses TRBV3-1 and TRBJ2-7; D ambiguous. CDR1 and CDR2 from the germline V gene are LGHDT and YNNKEL (reference sequence). The ends were cut back, 0 bases at V and 3 bases at J, with 9 bases in the middle. The CDR3 sequence is 14 residues long.

J is TRBJ2-5 and V is TRBV12-3 or TRBV12-4; D is uncertain. V was clipped by 3 bases and J by 7 bases, with 9 bases between them. The CDR3 sequence is 12 residues long. CDR3 DNA: TGTGCCAGCAGTTTCCCCCGCTCGACCCAGTACTTC. Translated: CASSFPRSTQYF.

A remark on this clonotype: A much larger clone sits a single nucleotide away, making a read error possible. The chain has TRBV20-1 and TRBJ1-2, with TRBD1 identical over 11 bases. This CDR3 has 16 residues. After removal of 1 base from V and 1 base from J, the junction contained 5 bases not matched to a gene. In germline, CDR1 is DFQATT, CDR2 SNEGSKA (reference sequence). DNA for the CDR3: TGCAGTGCTAGAGTCGGGACAGGGGGATATAACTATGGCTACACCTTC. This gives the protein CSARVGTGGYNYGYTF.

The chain carries TRBV7-8 and TRBJ2-2; TRBD2 matches 8 bases. Trimming cost V 7 bases and J 6 bases; bases outside gene matches: 13. The CDR3 has 16 amino acids. Germline V gives CDR1 SGHVS, CDR2 FQNEAQ. This CDR3 reads CASTRPGTRGAGELFF. As DNA, the CDR3 is TGTGCCAGCACCCGACCCGGGACTAGGGGCGCCGGGGAGCTGTTTTTT.